This is a list of T cell receptor beta chains from one sample in a study of Graves' ophthalmopathy and Graves' hyperthyroidism. TCRdb ran MiXCR on the multiplex PCR reads and lists one entry per CDR3 protein. The sample has about 740,000 distinct CDR3 sequences, 40% seen once. The sample comprised peripheral blood. The receptor source for this set is an adult man with Graves' ophthalmopathy. CDR3s include the opening cysteine and the closing phenylalanine or tryptophan. A D gene is named only where the DNA matches it firmly. A clone size is listed for some rows: how often the clone was seen (once, few, many), or a class if it is expanded.

clone_size j_call v_call d_call cdr3_nt cdr3_aa
. TRBJ1-2 TRBV4-3 . TGCGCCAGCAGCCAAGGGTACAGGGATAACTATGGCTACACCTTC CASSQGYRDNYGYTF
. TRBJ2-7 TRBV10-3 TRBD1 TGTGCCAGCAGCGACCGGGACAGAGTCAACGAGCAGTACTTC CASSDRDRVNEQYF
few TRBJ2-2 TRBV25-1 TRBD2 TGTGCTAGCCCCGGGACTAGAAGCACCGGGGAGCTGTTTTTT CASPGTRSTGELFF
. TRBJ2-7 TRBV7-9 . TGTGCCAGCTCCCGTGGGACTCGGCTGTACGAGCAGTACTTC CASSRGTRLYEQYF
. TRBJ1-6 TRBV20-1 . TGCAGTGCTCTTACCCACGGGGGAAATTCACCCCTCCACTTT CSALTHGGNSPLHF
. TRBJ1-2 TRBV5-6 . TGTGCCAGCAGCACCACCCGGGACATACACTATGGCTACACCTTC CASSTTRDIHYGYTF
many TRBJ2-7 TRBV7-9 . TGTGCCAGCAGCTTAGCGCACGAGCAGTACTTC CASSLAHEQYF
few TRBJ2-3 TRBV29-1 . TGCAGCGTTGTATTAGCGGACTCAGGTACGCAGTATTTT CSVVLADSGTQYF
. TRBJ1-4 TRBV4-3 . TGCGCCAGCAGCGGGACGATCGAAAAACTGTTTTTT CASSGTIEKLFF
few TRBJ1-2 TRBV6-5 TRBD1 TGTGCCAGCAGTGAAGAGACAGGGTCCTATGGCTACACCTTC CASSEETGSYGYTF
. TRBJ2-7 TRBV7-8 TRBD2 TGTGCCAGCAGCGCAGGCGGGAGAGGGACCTACGAGCAGTACTTC CASSAGGRGTYEQYF
. TRBJ2-6 TRBV7-8 TRBD2 TGTGCCAGCAGCAGACTAGCGGGGGGTTCGAGGGGGGCCAACGTCCTGACTTTC CASSRLAGGSRGANVLTF
once TRBJ2-5 TRBV6-1 . TGTGCCAGCAGTTACGGGGGGCACAGCTCGGAGACCCAGTACTTC CASSYGGHSSETQYF
. TRBJ2-7 TRBV6-6 TRBD2 TGTGCCAGCAGTCCTTCCGGGACTAGCGGTTACTACGAGCAGTACTTC CASSPSGTSGYYEQYF
many TRBJ1-5 TRBV7-6 . TGTGCCAGCAGCTCAGACGAAGGATGGGGGCAGCCCCAGCATTTT CASSSDEGWGQPQHF
. TRBJ2-7 TRBV7-9 . TGTGCCAGCAGCTCAGGAACCGAGCAGTACTTC CASSSGTEQYF
. TRBJ1-3 TRBV29-1 . TGCAGCGTTGAGAAGCAGGATGGAAACACCATATATTTT CSVEKQDGNTIYF
few TRBJ1-5 TRBV19 . TGTGCCAGTAGTACCCTTTTAAGACAGCTGTCTCAGCCCCAGCATTTT CASSTLLRQLSQPQHF
many TRBJ1-2 TRBV20-1 . TGCAGTGCGGACTCCTATGGCTACACCTTC CSADSYGYTF
many TRBJ2-6 TRBV10-3 . TGTGCCAGCAGTGAAGAGTTCTCTGGGGCCAACGTCCTGACTTTC CASSEEFSGANVLTF
. TRBJ1-2 TRBV15 . TGTGCCACCAGCAGAGAAGGGATAACCTCTGGAAACACCTTC CATSREGITSGNTF
. TRBJ2-2 TRBV9 . TGTGCCAGCAGCCACTCGCCCAGCCAATCGAACACCGGGGAGCTGTTTTTT CASSHSPSQSNTGELFF
few TRBJ1-2 TRBV6-5 . TGTGCCAGCAGTAGGGCAGGCACTAACTATGGCTACACCTTC CASSRAGTNYGYTF
. TRBJ2-7 TRBV25-1 TRBD2 TGTGCCAGCAGCTTGGGACTAGCGGGAGGGCCTCCCTACGAGCAGTACTTC CASSLGLAGGPPYEQYF
. TRBJ2-3 TRBV25-1 . TGTGCCAGCACGTCGAGGACCTCGACAGATACGCAGTATTTT CASTSRTSTDTQYF
many TRBJ2-6 TRBV9 TRBD1 TGTGCCAGCAGTGTGGGGGACAGGGGTTCTGGGGCCAACGTCCTGACTTTC CASSVGDRGSGANVLTF
. TRBJ2-7 TRBV9 TRBD1 TGTGCCAGCACCCAATCCCGGGACAGCTACTACGAGCAGTACTTC CASTQSRDSYYEQYF
. TRBJ1-2 TRBV29-1 . TGCAGCGTAGTACAAGGCCAAGGCTACACCTTC CSVVQGQGYTF
. TRBJ1-3 TRBV20-1 TRBD1 TGCAGTGCTATCGAAGGGGGCGACGGAAACACCATATATTTT CSAIEGGDGNTIYF
many TRBJ2-7 TRBV2 . TGTGCCAGCCTAAGGGGAACAGGGACCCACGAGCAGTACTTC CASLRGTGTHEQYF
many TRBJ2-2 TRBV6-1 . TGTGCCAGCAGCCAGGGGAACACCGGGGAGCTGTTTTTT CASSQGNTGELFF
few TRBJ2-7 TRBV12-3/TRBV12-4 TRBD1 TGTGCCAGCATTGACAGGGGCCCCCCCTACGAGCAGTACTTC CASIDRGPPYEQYF
few TRBJ1-6 TRBV12-3/TRBV12-4 . TGTGCCAGCAGTTTGGGGGGGGCCTCACCCCTCCACTTT CASSLGGASPLHF
. TRBJ2-7 TRBV11-2 TRBD2 TGTGCCAGCAGCTCCCCGCCGGGACTAGCGGGGGTACCATACGAGCAGTACTTC CASSSPPGLAGVPYEQYF
few TRBJ2-7 TRBV11-2 TRBD1 TGTGCCAGCAGCTTAGTACCGACAGGGGGTTCAAGGGAGCAGTACTTC CASSLVPTGGSREQYF
many TRBJ2-2 TRBV25-1 . TGTGCCAGCAGTTTTGGCGGTTACACCGGGGAGCTGTTTTTT CASSFGGYTGELFF
few TRBJ1-3 TRBV11-2 . TGTGCCAGCAGCTTAGTGGGGGGAGCTGGAAACACCATATATTTT CASSLVGGAGNTIYF
few TRBJ2-7 TRBV4-3 . TGCGCCAGCAGCCAAGATCCAGGCTCCTACGAGCAGTACTTC CASSQDPGSYEQYF
few TRBJ2-5 TRBV7-9 TRBD2 TGTGCCAGCAGCTTAGCCCCCGGGGAAGGGCTAGCGGGAGAAACAGAGACCCAGTACTTC CASSLAPGEGLAGETETQYF
. TRBJ2-5 TRBV7-9 . TGTGCCAGCAGCTTAGTCCGGGCAAGCGGAACCCAGTACTTC CASSLVRASGTQYF
many TRBJ1-2 TRBV7-9 TRBD1 TGTGCCAGCAGCTTAGGGACAGGGTCCTATGGCTACACCTTC CASSLGTGSYGYTF
many TRBJ2-5 TRBV24-1 . TGTGCCACCAGTGATTCGAGCGAGCCGAAAGAGACCCAGTACTTC CATSDSSEPKETQYF